This T cell receptor (beta chain) originates from a study of response to subunit inactivated influenza vaccine (dated by TCRdb to 2016 to 2018). Regarding the research as a whole: The study used deep quantitative T cell receptor repertoire profiling to track responses to a trivalent subunit inactivated influenza vaccine. Findings and caveats that apply to the study as a whole: According to the authors, only a limited number of new T cells may be recruited by each seasonal influenza vaccination.

The V end gives up 4 bases and the J end 3 bases, leaving 12 bases in the junction not matched to a gene. Inclusive of the bounding cysteine and phenylalanine, the CDR3 is 16 residues long. Only the CDR3 part of the read is kept: 48 bases, read in frame from the first base. CDR1 SGHVS and CDR2 FNYEAQ are derived from the germline V gene. Library construction relied on RT-PCR. The sequencer was an Illumina HiSeq 2500. Starting from the raw public reads, TCRdb applied fastp trimming at Q25, assembled clones with MiXCR and retained in-frame beta chains. Under each unique CDR3 protein, matching rows form one entry showing the most common genes and DNA. The sample contains about 190,000 distinct CDR3 sequences, 14% of them found a single time. The ten top clones hold approximately 24% of the sample. Details on this clonotype: Its antigen specificity is not known. Nothing much larger sits one base from this clone, and base qualities are not available.

The sequenced sample was CD8+ T cells sorted from PBMCs, obtained less than 6 days after vaccination. The sequence was collected from a man aged 50-59 years who received an inactivated influenza vaccine. Donor details come from another sample of the same person, matched by shared clones. Recombination connected TRBV7-6 to TRBJ2-7, and 7 junction bases match TRBD2. The sequenced DNA: TGTGCCAGCAGCTCACGTGGGGGGAGGGCCAGCTACGAGCAGTACTTC. This translates into CASSSRGGRASYEQYF.